This TCR beta chain was obtained from a study of PD-1 blockade in mismatch repair-deficient tumors. The assay was immunoSEQ multiplex PCR, and TCRdb's table has in-frame clones only and misses some. The sample includes 38,000 or so clones, 85% of them seen just once. Three pembrolizumab responders had their TCRs sequenced. The CDR3 has 16 amino acids. Germline CDR1 is MNHEY and CDR2 is SMNVEV (reference sequence). V was cut by 2 bases and J by 9 bases, with 22 bases left in between. The J gene is TRBJ1-1, the V gene TRBV27, with a tentative D call TRBD1 (6 bases). Specimen: peripheral blood, collected approximately 80 weeks after starting pembrolizumab. The clonotype comes from an adult with mismatch repair-deficient cancer. CDR3 residues: CASSLPNRVGREQAFF. The CDR3 region has the DNA TGTGCCAGCAGTTTACCGAACAGGGTCGGGCGGGAACAAGCTTTCTTT.